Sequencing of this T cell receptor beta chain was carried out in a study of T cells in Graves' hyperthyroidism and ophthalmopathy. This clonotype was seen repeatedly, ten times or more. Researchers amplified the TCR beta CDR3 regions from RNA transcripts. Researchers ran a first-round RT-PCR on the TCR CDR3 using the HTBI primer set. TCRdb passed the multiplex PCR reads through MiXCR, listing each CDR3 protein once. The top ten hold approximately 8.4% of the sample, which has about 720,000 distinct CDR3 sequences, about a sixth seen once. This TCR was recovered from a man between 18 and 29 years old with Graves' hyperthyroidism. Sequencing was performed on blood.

Here the CDR3 reads CASSLQGYEQYF. CDR3 bases: TGTGCCAGCAGCTTACAGGGTTACGAGCAGTACTTC. The chain uses TRBV28 and TRBJ2-7, with TRBD1 as a possible D gene (6 bases). Looked up from germline, CDR1 is MDHEN and CDR2 is SYDVKM. Trimming stripped 6 bases from V and 4 bases from J, with 10 bases between. This CDR3 spans 12 amino acids. Together with reference TRBV28 and TRBJ2-7, the CDR3 gives the full variable domain: DVKVTQSSRYLVKRTGEKVFLECVQDMDHENMFWYRQDPGLGLRLIYFSYDVKMKEKGDIPEGYSVSREKKERFSLILESASTNQTSMYLCASSLQGYEQYFGPGTRLTVT.